These 12 T cell receptor beta chains were all obtained from the same sample, sequenced in a study of blood T cell repertoires in COVID-19. Assay used: immunoSEQ multiplex PCR; TCRdb lists only in-frame clones, some missing. There are some 200,000 clones in the sample; around 81% occur only once, and approximately 9% lies in the top ten. Sequencing was performed on PBMCs or T cells enriched from blood (not recorded which). The source of these receptors is a woman between 45 and 65 years old with acute COVID-19.

V usage is TRBV13 and J usage is TRBJ2-2; no firm D call. This CDR3 has 14 residues. V gave up 0 bases and J gave up 2 bases, with 4 bases separating them. Germline V CDR1 and CDR2: PRHDT, FYEKMQ (reference sequence). The CDR3 region has the DNA TGTGCCAGCAGCTTAGGCCTTAACACCGGGGAGCTGTTTTTT. Its protein is CASSLGLNTGELFF.

The chain recombines TRBV7-2 with TRBJ2-7, with TRBD2 matching 8 bases. CDR1 is SGHTA and CDR2 is FQGNSA in the germline V gene. The V segment lost 1 base and the J segment 3 bases; nucleotides outside the gene matches: 5. The CDR3 is 15 residues long. The CDR3 DNA is TGTGCCAGCAGCTTAGGGGCGGGAGGAGTCTACGAGCAGTACTTC. As protein: CASSLGAGGVYEQYF. The full variable domain, in which reference TRBV7-2 and TRBJ2-7 provide the parts outside the CDR3, is GAGVSQSPSNKVTEKGKDVELRCDPISGHTALYWYRQSLGQGLEFLIYFQGNSAPDKSGLPSDRFSAERTGGSVSTLTIQRTQQEDSAVYLCASSLGAGGVYEQYFGPGTRLTVT.

This clone occurred once. The CDR3 spells CASSPLEGERLGSGNTIYF. CDR3 sequence (DNA): TGCGCCAGCAGCCCTCTTGAGGGGGAGAGACTTGGTTCTGGAAACACCATATATTTT. The J gene is TRBJ1-3, the V gene TRBV4-1, with a weak D call TRBD1 (6 bases). This CDR3 is 19 amino acids long. CDR1 and CDR2 from the germline V gene are MGHRA and YSYEKL. V was clipped by 4 bases and J by 1 base, with 23 bases between them.

V and J are TRBV30 and TRBJ1-3, with unresolved D. In germline, CDR1 is GTSNPN, CDR2 SVGIG (reference sequence). The germline V and J ends were trimmed by 2 bases and 3 bases, with 8 bases remaining between them. CDR3 length: 13 amino acids. CDR3 nucleotides: TGTGCCTGGAGTCCCAGTGTTGGAAACACCATATATTTT. This sequence encodes CAWSPSVGNTIYF.

The chain links TRBV28 to TRBJ1-6; tentative D call: TRBD1 (6 bases). The CDR3 loop spans 13 amino acids. From germline, CDR1 is MDHEN and CDR2 SYDVKM. V lost 6 bases and J 7 bases, leaving 10 bases between the germline ends. CDR3 nucleotides: TGTGCCAGCAGGTTCGGACAGAATTCACCCCTCCACTTT. Translation gives CASRFGQNSPLHF.

Turning to this clone: Other nucleotide sequences from this sample produce the same CDR3. The chain joins TRBV5-1 to TRBJ2-5; 10 positions agree with TRBD2. This CDR3 has 15 residues. V shed 0 bases, J shed 5 bases, and the junction held 4 bases outside the gene matches. The germline V gene encodes CDR1 SGHRS and CDR2 YFSETQ. CDR3 sequence reads: CASSLGTSGLETQYF. The DNA of the CDR3 is TGCGCCAGCAGCTTGGGGACTAGCGGTCTGGAGACCCAGTACTTC.

V usage is TRBV29-1 and J usage is TRBJ2-7; D is perhaps TRBD1 (6 bases). The germline V gene encodes CDR1 SQVTM and CDR2 ANQGSEA. The CDR3 extends over 11 amino acids. Trimming removed 4 bases at V and 4 bases at J, with 8 bases between. For the CDR3, the DNA is TGCAGCGTTGTACAGGGTTACGAGCAGTACTTC. It codes for CSVVQGYEQYF.

This chain joins TRBV7-9 and TRBJ1-3; D may be TRBD1 (5 bases). Trimming pared 7 bases from V and 0 bases from J, leaving 13 bases between. The CDR3 is 15 residues long. CDR1 is SEHNR, CDR2 FQNEAQ, per germline (reference sequence). The CDR3 region has the DNA TGTGCCAGCACCGATGACAGCAGCTCTGGAAACACCATATATTTT. Its translation is CASTDDSSSGNTIYF.

The CDR3 here is CASSSSSDGANVLTF. CDR3 in DNA: TGTGCCAGCAGCTCATCTAGCGACGGGGCCAACGTCCTGACTTTC. The chain has TRBV7-2 and TRBJ2-6; D perhaps matches TRBD2 (6 bases). The CDR3 extends over 15 amino acids. CDR1 is SGHTA, CDR2 FQGNSA, per germline. V was trimmed by 4 bases and J by 4 bases, leaving 11 bases between them. The full variable domain, completed using reference TRBV7-2 and TRBJ2-6, is GAGVSQSPSNKVTEKGKDVELRCDPISGHTALYWYRQSLGQGLEFLIYFQGNSAPDKSGLPSDRFSAERTGGSVSTLTIQRTQQEDSAVYLCASSSSSDGANVLTFGAGSRLTVL.

CDR3 sequence: CASSFFSGGAGTGELFF. DNA of the CDR3: TGTGCCAGCAGCTTTTTCAGCGGGGGGGCAGGCACCGGGGAGCTGTTTTTT. The V and J genes are TRBV7-2 and TRBJ2-2, with TRBD2 matching over 10 bases. The V and J ends lost 3 bases and 4 bases, in that order; junction bases with no gene match: 8. CDR3 length equals 17 residues. Germline CDR1 is SGHTA and CDR2 is FQGNSA.

The chain couples TRBV10-3 to TRBJ1-5; D is ambiguous. There are 14 residues in the CDR3. Between the trimmed V and J ends, which lost 3 bases and 0 bases, there was a span of 6 bases. Germline assignment: CDR1 ENHRY and CDR2 SYGVKD. The CDR3 sequence is CAISEGSSNQPQHF. In DNA, the CDR3 is TGTGCCATCAGTGAAGGGAGTAGCAATCAGCCCCAGCATTTT.

This clone ranks as medium-sized. The V and J genes are TRBV27 and TRBJ1-5; 8 nucleotides align to TRBD1. The CDR3 spans 14 residues. After removal of 2 bases from V and 6 bases from J, the junction contained 3 bases not matched to a gene. Germline values: CDR1 MNHEY, CDR2 SMNVEV (reference sequence). CDR3 DNA sequence: TGTGCCAGCAGTTTAACAGGGGGAAGTCAGCCCCAGCATTTT. It codes for CASSLTGGSQPQHF.